Listed below are T cell receptor beta chains from one sample, sequenced in a study of CD8 T cells in Susac syndrome. TCRdb reprocessed the immunoSEQ multiplex PCR reads via MiXCR and lists one record per CDR3 protein. The sample includes approximately 100,000 distinct CDR3 sequences, about 95% of them seen just once. The sequenced sample was CD4+ T cells from PBMCs. The source of these receptors is a human donor in good health. CDR3s include the opening cysteine and the closing phenylalanine or tryptophan. Fields, in order: CDR3 DNA, CDR3 protein, D gene, clone size, J gene, V gene. The D gene is left open where the match is weak. Size tells how often a clone was seen (once, few, many) or the class of an expanded clone, and some rows leave it out.

cdr3_nt: TGTGCCACCTACAAGCGGGAGACGGGCGAGACCCAGTACTTC
cdr3_aa: CATYKRETGETQYF
d_call: TRBD2
clone_size: -
j_call: TRBJ2-5
v_call: TRBV28

cdr3_nt: TGCAGCGTTGACCCCCGGGAGGGGAATGAGCAGTTCTTC
cdr3_aa: CSVDPREGNEQFF
d_call: TRBD2
clone_size: -
j_call: TRBJ2-1
v_call: TRBV29-1

cdr3_nt: TGCGCCAGCAGTGAGTCGACTTGGGAGACCCAGTACTTC
cdr3_aa: CASSESTWETQYF
d_call: -
clone_size: -
j_call: TRBJ2-5
v_call: TRBV10-2

cdr3_nt: TGTGCCAGCCGACCCTTCTACACCGGGGAGCTGTTTTTT
cdr3_aa: CASRPFYTGELFF
d_call: -
clone_size: once
j_call: TRBJ2-2
v_call: TRBV2

cdr3_nt: TGCGCCAGCAGTCAAGGGAACACCGGGGAGCTGTTTTTT
cdr3_aa: CASSQGNTGELFF
d_call: -
clone_size: once
j_call: TRBJ2-2
v_call: TRBV23-1

cdr3_nt: TGCGCCAGCAGCAGCGGTCCAGCCTACGAGCAGTACTTC
cdr3_aa: CASSSGPAYEQYF
d_call: -
clone_size: -
j_call: TRBJ2-7
v_call: TRBV5-1

cdr3_nt: TGTGCCAGCAGCACCCTAGCGGGGGGCCGACCAGATACGCAGTATTTT
cdr3_aa: CASSTLAGGRPDTQYF
d_call: TRBD2
clone_size: -
j_call: TRBJ2-3
v_call: TRBV4-2

cdr3_nt: TGTGCCAGTAAACCTTCCTCGACCTCCTACGAGCAGTACTTC
cdr3_aa: CASKPSSTSYEQYF
d_call: -
clone_size: -
j_call: TRBJ2-7
v_call: TRBV19

cdr3_nt: TGTGCCAGCAGCCGGCCAGGAGATACGCAGTATTTT
cdr3_aa: CASSRPGDTQYF
d_call: -
clone_size: -
j_call: TRBJ2-3
v_call: TRBV7-2

cdr3_nt: TGTGCCAGCAGCCCTAACGGGGTGGGGGGCTACACCTTC
cdr3_aa: CASSPNGVGGYTF
d_call: -
clone_size: -
j_call: TRBJ1-2
v_call: TRBV28

cdr3_nt: TGTGCCAGCAGCAGGGAAGGGGGTGGAAGCAATCAGCCCCAGCATTTT
cdr3_aa: CASSREGGGSNQPQHF
d_call: -
clone_size: -
j_call: TRBJ1-5
v_call: TRBV2

cdr3_nt: TGTGCCAGCAGCCAAGGACTAGCGGGAGCCTACGAGCAGTACTTC
cdr3_aa: CASSQGLAGAYEQYF
d_call: TRBD2
clone_size: few
j_call: TRBJ2-7
v_call: TRBV4-2

cdr3_nt: TGCAGCGTCCAACCCCCGGGACAGCCTTACGAGCAGTACTTC
cdr3_aa: CSVQPPGQPYEQYF
d_call: TRBD1
clone_size: -
j_call: TRBJ2-7
v_call: TRBV29-1

cdr3_nt: TGCGCCAGCAGCTTACAGGGAGGGACTAACTATGGCTACACCTTC
cdr3_aa: CASSLQGGTNYGYTF
d_call: -
clone_size: -
j_call: TRBJ1-2
v_call: TRBV5-1

cdr3_nt: TGTGCCTGGAGTGAGGGACAAAACAATCAGCCCCAGCATTTT
cdr3_aa: CAWSEGQNNQPQHF
d_call: -
clone_size: -
j_call: TRBJ1-5
v_call: TRBV30

cdr3_nt: TGCAGCTCGGGACAGGGTTGGAACACTGAAGCTTTCTTT
cdr3_aa: CSSGQGWNTEAFF
d_call: TRBD1
clone_size: -
j_call: TRBJ1-1
v_call: TRBV29-1

cdr3_nt: TGCGCCAGCAGCAAAGGGCGGTGGGAGACCCAGTACTTC
cdr3_aa: CASSKGRWETQYF
d_call: -
clone_size: -
j_call: TRBJ2-5
v_call: TRBV4-1